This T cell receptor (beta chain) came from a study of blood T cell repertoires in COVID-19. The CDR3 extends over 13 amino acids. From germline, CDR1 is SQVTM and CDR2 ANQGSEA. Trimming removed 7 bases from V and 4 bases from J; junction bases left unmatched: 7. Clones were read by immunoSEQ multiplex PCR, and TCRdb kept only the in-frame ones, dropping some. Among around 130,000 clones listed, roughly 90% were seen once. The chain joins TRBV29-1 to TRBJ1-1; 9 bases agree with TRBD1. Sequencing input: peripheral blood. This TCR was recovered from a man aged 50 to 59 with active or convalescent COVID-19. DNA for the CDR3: TGCAGCGCCCTACAGGGGGCTGTCACTGAAGCTTTCTTT. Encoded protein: CSALQGAVTEAFF.